This entry lists 24 T cell receptor beta chains sequenced from one sample in a study of cytomegalovirus exposure and HLA in healthy donors. Primers included in the PCR were 60 Vbeta and 13 Jbeta primers. Only in-frame clones appear in the TCRdb table, and some are missing; sequencing was by immunoSEQ multiplex PCR. The sample yields under 150,000 clones, about 81% seen once. The material sequenced was PBMCs. These receptors were obtained from a woman aged 40 to 50 in good health and CMV-seropositive.

The chain's CDR3 is CASRTGNSGNTIYF. In nucleotides, the CDR3 is TGTGCCAGCAGGACCGGGAACTCTGGAAACACCATATATTTT. The chain has TRBV28 and TRBJ1-3, with D uncertain. CDR1 is MDHEN, CDR2 SYDVKM, per germline. The CDR3 loop spans 14 amino acids. V was shortened by 6 bases and J by 0 bases, with 9 bases between the two germline ends.

The rearrangement links TRBV7-8 to TRBJ2-1; the D gene is possibly TRBD1 (6 bases). Between the trimmed V and J ends, which lost 5 bases and 7 bases, there was a span of 24 bases. Per germline, CDR1 SGHVS and CDR2 FQNEAQ. The CDR3 length is 17 residues. CDR3 in amino acids: CASSPVARTDGGNEQFF. In nucleotides, the CDR3 is TGTGCCAGCAGCCCTGTAGCCCGGACAGATGGTGGGAATGAGCAGTTCTTC. The full variable domain, completed using reference TRBV7-8 and TRBJ2-1, is GAGVSQSPRYKVAKRGQDVALRCDPISGHVSLFWYQQALGQGPEFLTYFQNEAQLDKSGLPSDRFFAERPEGSVSTLKIQRTQQEDSAVYLCASSPVARTDGGNEQFFGPGTRLTVL.

The chain links TRBV18 to TRBJ1-1; 7 bases agree with TRBD1. Trimming at V came to 4 bases and at J to 7 bases, leaving 6 bases not matched to a gene. The CDR3 runs to 13 residues. CDR1 is KGHSH and CDR2 is LQKENI in the germline V gene. The CDR3 coding sequence is TGTGCCAGCTCACAACCCGGGACAGATGAAGCTTTCTTT. Translated: CASSQPGTDEAFF.

The chain employs TRBV7-3 and TRBJ2-1; 8 bases fit TRBD2. The V segment lost 5 bases and the J segment 5 bases; nucleotides outside the gene matches: 11. The V gene's germline CDR1 is SGHTA and CDR2 FQGTGA. This CDR3 has 16 amino acids. As DNA, the CDR3 is TGTGCCAGCAGCCCCTCATTGGGAGCGGGAGACAATGAGCAGTTCTTC. Translation gives CASSPSLGAGDNEQFF. Full variable domain (remainder filled in from reference TRBV7-3 and TRBJ2-1): GAGVSQTPSNKVTEKGKYVELRCDPISGHTALYWYRQSLGQGPEFLIYFQGTGAADDSGLPNDRFFAVRPEGSVSTLKIQRTERGDSAVYLCASSPSLGAGDNEQFFGPGTRLTVL.

The chain employs TRBV5-4 and TRBJ1-2; possibly TRBD1 for D (5 bases). Germline-derived CDR1 and CDR2 are SGHNT and YYREEE (reference sequence). The CDR3 extends over 13 amino acids. V was clipped by 1 base and J by 6 bases, with 10 bases between them. CDR3 nucleotide sequence: TGTGCCAGCAGCTTGAGGAGGGGTGATGGCTACACCTTC. Translating it yields CASSLRRGDGYTF. Full variable domain (missing parts from reference TRBV5-4 and TRBJ1-2): ETGVTQSPTHLIKTRGQQVTLRCSSQSGHNTVSWYQQALGQGPQFIFQYYREEENGRGNFPPRFSGLQFPNYSSELNVNALELDDSALYLCASSLRRGDGYTFGSGTRLTVV.

V gene TRBV7-2 combines with J gene TRBJ2-3, with D unresolved. The CDR3 length is 14 residues. CDR1 is SGHTA and CDR2 is FQGNSA in the germline V gene. The germline V and J ends were trimmed by 0 bases and 3 bases, with 7 bases remaining between them. CDR3 residues: CASSLAGKTDTQYF. The DNA of the CDR3 is TGTGCCAGCAGCTTAGCGGGCAAAACAGATACGCAGTATTTT.

This sequence joins TRBV5-1 and TRBJ2-5, with D maybe TRBD2 (5 bases). Per the germline V gene, CDR1 is SGHRS and CDR2 is YFSETQ. V dropped 0 bases and J dropped 4 bases, with 10 bases sitting between them. CDR3 size: 14 residues. Here the CDR3 DNA reads TGCGCCAGCAGCTTGGGAGGGTATTCAGAGACCCAGTACTTC. Translation gives CASSLGGYSETQYF.

The V call is TRBV27, the J call TRBJ2-3; maybe TRBD1 (6 bases). The germline gives CDR1 MNHEY, CDR2 SMNVEV (reference sequence). Deletions cut 1 base from V and 0 bases from J, with 14 bases between. The CDR3 contains 17 residues. The CDR3: CASSLFVGGSSTDTQYF. In DNA, the CDR3 is TGTGCCAGCAGTTTATTTGTAGGGGGTTCTAGCACAGATACGCAGTATTTT.

This clone was recorded only once. The chain recombines TRBV27 with TRBJ1-4, with 8 bases fitting TRBD1. The CDR3 spans 13 residues. The V and J ends lost 4 bases and 7 bases, in that order; junction bases with no gene match: 2. Germline values: CDR1 MNHEY, CDR2 SMNVEV (reference sequence). The CDR3 protein is CASSSGTGEKLFF. For the CDR3, the DNA is TGTGCCAGCAGTTCAGGGACAGGTGAAAAACTGTTTTTT.

The chain couples TRBV6-6 to TRBJ1-5; tentative D call: TRBD1 (5 bases). V dropped 11 bases and J dropped 3 bases, with 20 bases sitting between them. Germline V CDR1 and CDR2: MNHNY, SVGAGI (reference sequence). The CDR3 extends over 15 amino acids. The CDR3 region has the DNA TGTGCCGTACGACGGGACTCGGGCACCAATCAGCCCCAGCATTTT. Its protein product is CAVRRDSGTNQPQHF.

The rearrangement joins TRBV5-1 to TRBJ1-4, with D possibly matching TRBD1 (6 bases). In germline, CDR1 is SGHRS, CDR2 YFSETQ. V lost 3 bases and J 6 bases, leaving 15 bases between the germline ends. CDR3 size: 15 residues. The CDR3 DNA follows: TGCGCCAGCAGCTCAAACAGGGCCCTCCATGAAAAACTGTTTTTT. Translated, it gives CASSSNRALHEKLFF.

The chain is built from TRBV27 and TRBJ1-1; 10 bases agree with TRBD1. After removal of 3 bases from V and 0 bases from J, the junction contained 4 bases not matched to a gene. In germline, CDR1 is MNHEY, CDR2 SMNVEV (reference sequence). The CDR3 loop spans 16 amino acids. The DNA of the CDR3 is TGTGCCAGCAGTTTCTCGACAGGGGGCTTGAACACTGAAGCTTTCTTT. Protein sequence: CASSFSTGGLNTEAFF.

This chain links TRBV29-1 with TRBJ2-5; TRBD1 agrees at 7 bases. CDR1 and CDR2 (germline): SQVTM, ANQGSEA. The CDR3 is made up of 12 amino acids. With V trimmed by 4 bases and J by 5 bases, 4 bases remained unmatched. The CDR3 region is CSVGGGSETQYF. CDR3 nucleotide sequence: TGCAGCGTTGGAGGGGGCTCGGAGACCCAGTACTTC.

This chain links TRBV13 with TRBJ2-7; 9 bases match TRBD1. V lost 5 bases, J lost 2 bases, and 7 bases stayed unmatched. The germline CDR1 and CDR2 sequences are PRHDT and FYEKMQ (reference sequence). The CDR3 spans 15 residues. CDR3 amino acids: CASSAPDRGAYEQYF. The CDR3 DNA reads as TGTGCCAGCAGCGCACCGGACAGGGGCGCCTACGAGCAGTACTTC. Filled out from reference TRBV13 and TRBJ2-7, the complete variable domain reads AAGVIQSPRHLIKEKRETATLKCYPIPRHDTVYWYQQGPGQDPQFLISFYEKMQSDKGSIPDRFSAQQFSDYHSELNMSSLELGDSALYFCASSAPDRGAYEQYFGPGTRLTVT.

The V call is TRBV28, the J call TRBJ2-3, with a weak D call TRBD2 (6 bases). CDR1 MDHEN and CDR2 SYDVKM come from the germline V gene. V was shortened by 4 bases and J by 0 bases, with 14 bases between the two germline ends. CDR3 length: 16 amino acids. CDR3 sequence (DNA): TGTGCCAGCAGTTCCGGACTATCAACTAGCACAGATACGCAGTATTTT. This sequence encodes CASSSGLSTSTDTQYF. The whole variable domain, filled in from reference TRBV28 and TRBJ2-3, reads DVKVTQSSRYLVKRTGEKVFLECVQDMDHENMFWYRQDPGLGLRLIYFSYDVKMKEKGDIPEGYSVSREKKERFSLILESASTNQTSMYLCASSSGLSTSTDTQYFGPGTRLTVL.

The rearrangement uses TRBV6-5 and TRBJ2-7; 10 nucleotides match TRBD1. J gave up 4 bases and V 2 bases, and 8 bases lay outside the gene matches. Germline assignment: CDR1 MNHEY and CDR2 SVGAGI. The CDR3 consists of 16 residues. The CDR3 region is CASSYMGQGREYEQYF. CDR3 nucleotides: TGTGCCAGCAGTTACATGGGACAGGGGCGAGAATACGAGCAGTACTTC.

The DNA of the CDR3 is TGCGCCAGCAGCCCGACTAGCGGGGGAAGGCGGTTCTTC. It translates to CASSPTSGGRRFF. The J gene is TRBJ2-1, the V gene TRBV5-1, with 12 positions matching TRBD2. V trimming: 4 bases; J trimming: 15 bases; junction bases outside the gene matches: 8. Germline CDR1 and CDR2: SGHRS and YFSETQ. The CDR3 consists of 13 residues.

V and J are TRBV12-5 and TRBJ2-3; TRBD1 agrees at 9 bases. V dropped 3 bases and J dropped 3; count of bases not matched to a gene: 7. The germline V gene encodes CDR1 LGHNT and CDR2 FRNRAP. There are 16 residues in the CDR3. CDR3 nucleotide sequence: TGTGCTAGTGGTTTACAAACCGGGACAGGGACAGATACGCAGTATTTT. Its protein is CASGLQTGTGTDTQYF.

The J gene is TRBJ2-4, the V gene TRBV30; tentatively, D is TRBD1 (5 bases). V was cut by 2 bases and J by 5 bases, with 7 bases left in between. This CDR3 comprises 12 residues. CDR1 and CDR2 (germline): GTSNPN, SVGIG (reference sequence). The CDR3 nucleotides read TGTGCCTGGAGTATAGGGGAAAACATTCAGTACTTC. This encodes CAWSIGENIQYF.

The chain employs TRBV6-1 and TRBJ1-2; 9 bases line up with TRBD1. After removal of 4 bases from V and 7 bases from J, the junction contained 4 bases not matched to a gene. This CDR3 comprises 13 residues. The germline V gene has CDR1 MNHNS and CDR2 SASEGT. CDR3 amino acids: CASSGQGGGGYTF. The CDR3 bases are TGTGCCAGCAGTGGACAGGGGGGGGGTGGCTACACCTTC.

This clone was seen just once. The CDR3 reads CASGRDRVRSYNSPLHF. Here the CDR3 DNA reads TGTGCCAGCGGAAGGGACAGGGTTCGCTCCTATAATTCACCCCTCCACTTT. The chain carries TRBV2 and TRBJ1-6; 9 bases fit TRBD1. Unmatched junction bases numbered 8, after V lost 8 bases and J lost 0 bases. CDR3 length: 17 amino acids. The germline gives CDR1 SNHLY, CDR2 FYNNEI.

This chain joins TRBV10-2 and TRBJ2-1, with D possibly being TRBD2 (5 bases). Germline CDR1 reads WSHSY; CDR2 reads SAAADI. The CDR3 extends over 14 amino acids. Trimming pared 7 bases from V and 9 bases from J, leaving 19 bases between. This CDR3 is CASNELDAPSEQFF. For the CDR3, the DNA is TGCGCCAGCAACGAACTAGATGCCCCCAGTGAGCAGTTCTTC.

The rearrangement joins TRBV7-2 to TRBJ2-5; 13 bases are a match to TRBD2. This CDR3 is built from 15 residues. V dropped 5 bases and J dropped 3; count of bases not matched to a gene: 3. The germline V gene encodes CDR1 SGHTA and CDR2 FQGNSA. The CDR3 loop is CASSRGLAGEETQYF. The CDR3 region has the DNA TGTGCCAGCAGCAGAGGACTAGCGGGGGAAGAGACCCAGTACTTC.

A few counts support this clone. V and J are TRBV7-9 and TRBJ1-6; D unresolved. The CDR3 totals 16 residues. Germline V lookup: CDR1 SEHNR, CDR2 FQNEAQ (reference sequence). Trimming took 2 bases from V and 0 from J, leaving 8 bases between them. CDR3 coding DNA: TGTGCCAGCAGCTTAAGAGGGAGCTCCTATAATTCACCCCTCCACTTT. This codes for CASSLRGSSYNSPLHF.